Below are 23 T cell receptor beta chains sequenced from a single sample in a study of early T cells in non-severe SARS-CoV-2 infection. MiXCR was run by TCRdb on the 5' RACE reads, yielding one entry per CDR3 protein. The sample records about 49,000 distinct CDR3 sequences, roughly 12% being singletons. Source: whole blood, taken at baseline. The receptors were gathered from an adult who was a healthcare worker with PCR-confirmed SARS-CoV-2 infection or an uninfected control (not recorded which).

This chain links TRBV6-5 with TRBJ2-4; 10 nucleotides align to TRBD1. Germline CDR1 and CDR2: MNHEY and SVGAGI. The CDR3 sequence is 15 residues long. Trimming cost V 7 bases and J 4 bases; bases outside gene matches: 7. The CDR3 region has the DNA TGTGCCAGCACGGTACGACAGGGGGCGAAAAACATTCAGTACTTC. Protein: CASTVRQGAKNIQYF.

This clonotype has only a few counts. V is TRBV11-2 and J is TRBJ2-2; D tentatively fits TRBD1 or TRBD2 (5 bases each). V was cut by 6 bases and J by 4 bases, with 12 bases left in between. The CDR3 length is 14 residues. Germline CDR1 SGHAT, CDR2 FQNNGV. The CDR3 here is CASRNLRGTGELFF. The CDR3 bases are TGTGCCAGCAGAAATTTGAGGGGCACCGGGGAGCTGTTTTTT.

This clonotype was detected a few times. The rearrangement joins TRBV28 to TRBJ2-1; TRBD2 aligns across 13 bases. CDR3 length equals 14 residues. J lost 10 bases, V lost 6 bases, and 6 bases had no gene match. Germline V CDR1 and CDR2: MDHEN, SYDVKM. CDR3 sequence (DNA): TGTGCCAGCAGCCGTCCGGGACTAGCGGGAGAGCAGTTCTTC. This codes for CASSRPGLAGEQFF.

V is TRBV5-1 and J is TRBJ2-1; 8 bases are shared with TRBD1. Germline V lookup: CDR1 SGHRS, CDR2 YFSETQ. Germline trimming cut 0 bases from V and 4 bases from J; bases unmatched to any gene: 3. CDR3 length: 15 amino acids. The CDR3 DNA reads TGCGCCAGCAGCTTGGACGGGACAGGTTACAATGAGCAGTTCTTC. It specifies CASSLDGTGYNEQFF.

This clonotype was detected ten times or more. This chain links TRBV28 with TRBJ2-4; D could derive from TRBD1 or TRBD2 (5 bases each). V was pared by 9 bases and J by 6 bases, with 18 bases between. The CDR3 runs 14 residues. Germline V CDR1 and CDR2: MDHEN, SYDVKM. CDR3 coding DNA: TGTGCCAGTTCCGGATCCGGGGCCGTAAACATTCAGTACTTC. This codes for CASSGSGAVNIQYF.

This clonotype was counted only a few times. The J gene is TRBJ2-2, the V gene TRBV11-2; D ambiguous. Germline V lookup: CDR1 SGHAT, CDR2 FQNNGV. V was trimmed by 4 bases and J by 4 bases, leaving 10 bases between them. The CDR3 runs 14 residues. The CDR3 DNA is TGTGCCAGCAGCTCTGAACTCCTCACCGGGGAGCTGTTTTTT. Residues: CASSSELLTGELFF. The full variable domain, completed using reference TRBV11-2 and TRBJ2-2, is EAGVAQSPRYKIIEKRQSVAFWCNPISGHATLYWYQQILGQGPKLLIQFQNNGVVDDSQLPKDRFSAERLKGVDSTLKIQPAKLEDSAVYLCASSSELLTGELFFGEGSRLTVL.

The chain recombines TRBV29-1 with TRBJ1-2; weak D call: TRBD1 (6 bases). In germline, CDR1 is SQVTM, CDR2 ANQGSEA. CDR3 length: 12 residues. Trimming took 3 bases from V and 6 from J, leaving 11 bases between them. The DNA for the CDR3 is TGCAGCGTTGAGGACAGCCACCATGGCTACACCTTC. Its translation is CSVEDSHHGYTF. Full variable domain (missing parts from reference TRBV29-1 and TRBJ1-2): SAVISQKPSRDICQRGTSLTIQCQVDSQVTMMFWYRQQPGQSLTLIATANQGSEATYESGFVIDKFPISRPNLTFSTLTVSNMSPEDSSIYLCSVEDSHHGYTFGSGTRLTVV.

J is TRBJ2-7 and V is TRBV18; D possibly corresponds to TRBD1 (5 bases). The germline CDR1 and CDR2 sequences are KGHSH and LQKENI. The CDR3 is 19 amino acids. V was shortened by 2 bases and J by 0 bases, with 23 bases between the two germline ends. CDR3 nucleotides: TGTGCCAGCTCACCAGGATTAGGCTATGGGGCAGAGCACTCCTACGAGCAGTACTTC. Protein: CASSPGLGYGAEHSYEQYF.

In its sample, this clonotype was seen many times. The CDR3 loop reads CSTQSGNTDTQYF. The CDR3 region has the DNA TGCAGCACACAATCCGGGAACACAGATACGCAGTATTTT. The chain links TRBV29-1 to TRBJ2-3; tentatively, D is TRBD2 (5 bases). The V gene lost 8 bases and the J gene lost 2 bases, with 14 bases spanning the gap. In germline, CDR1 is SQVTM, CDR2 ANQGSEA. The CDR3 has 13 residues.

This clonotype was detected many times. The chain uses TRBV24-1 and TRBJ1-1; D not resolved. Trimming cost V 2 bases and J 4 bases, with 16 bases left between them. In germline, CDR1 is KGHDR, CDR2 SFDVKD. The CDR3 runs 16 residues. The CDR3 loop is CATSDWGADGRTEAFF. The CDR3 nucleotides read TGTGCCACCAGTGATTGGGGTGCTGACGGCCGCACTGAAGCTTTCTTT.

This clonotype showed up many times. The CDR3 loop is CAIRHAGGPSEQYF. In DNA form, the CDR3 reads TGTGCCATCCGCCACGCGGGAGGGCCTAGCGAGCAGTACTTC. The rearrangement links TRBV10-3 to TRBJ2-7, with 9 bases identical to TRBD2. Germline values: CDR1 ENHRY, CDR2 SYGVKD. The CDR3 totals 14 residues. V dropped 8 bases and J dropped 6; count of bases not matched to a gene: 11.

This clonotype showed up many times. CDR3 region: CASSLYVDRGAFF. The CDR3 DNA reads as TGTGCCAGCAGCTTATATGTAGACAGAGGGGCTTTCTTT. The chain employs TRBV11-2 and TRBJ1-1; possibly TRBD1 for D (5 bases). V dropped 2 bases and J dropped 11 bases, with 15 bases sitting between them. The CDR3 runs to 13 residues. Germline V gene lookup returns CDR1 SGHAT and CDR2 FQNNGV.

In its sample, this clonotype was seen many times. The chain joins TRBV7-8 to TRBJ1-4, with D possibly matching TRBD1 (6 bases). V lost 5 bases and J lost 6, with 13 bases in between. Looked up from germline, CDR1 is SGHVS and CDR2 is FQNEAQ. The CDR3 length is 14 residues. CDR3 in DNA: TGTGCCAGCAGCCTAAGGACAGTTGATGAAAAACTGTTTTTT. This codes for CASSLRTVDEKLFF. The full variable domain, in which reference TRBV7-8 and TRBJ1-4 provide the parts outside the CDR3, is GAGVSQSPRYKVAKRGQDVALRCDPISGHVSLFWYQQALGQGPEFLTYFQNEAQLDKSGLPSDRFFAERPEGSVSTLKIQRTQQEDSAVYLCASSLRTVDEKLFFGSGTQLSVL.

A few counts support this clonotype. The V call is TRBV20-1, the J call TRBJ1-2, with TRBD1 matching 8 bases. V shed 2 bases, J shed 6 bases, and the junction held 5 bases outside the gene matches. The CDR3 spans 13 residues. Germline V CDR1 and CDR2: DFQATT, SNEGSKA (reference sequence). The CDR3 here is CSARLLTGDGYTF. The DNA of the CDR3 is TGCAGTGCTAGACTCTTGACAGGGGATGGCTACACCTTC.

This clonotype came up a few times. The chain has TRBV7-9 and TRBJ1-2, with TRBD1 identical over 7 bases. The V and J ends lost 5 bases and 2 bases, in that order; junction bases with no gene match: 5. Germline CDR1 and CDR2: SEHNR and FQNEAQ (reference sequence). CDR3 size: 14 residues. The CDR3 coding sequence is TGTGCCAGCAGCGCGGACAGGCTCAACTATGGCTACACCTTC. It encodes CASSADRLNYGYTF.

This clonotype was detected only a few times. The rearrangement links TRBV7-8 to TRBJ1-5; D unclear. Germline CDR1 reads SGHVS; CDR2 reads FQNEAQ. This CDR3 comprises 11 residues. Between the trimmed V and J ends, which lost 8 bases and 2 bases, there was a span of 4 bases. As DNA, the CDR3 is TGTGCCAGCGGCGGCAATCAGCCCCAGCATTTT. Protein sequence: CASGGNQPQHF. The variable domain in full, with the rest retrieved from reference TRBV7-8 and TRBJ1-5, is GAGVSQSPRYKVAKRGQDVALRCDPISGHVSLFWYQQALGQGPEFLTYFQNEAQLDKSGLPSDRFFAERPEGSVSTLKIQRTQQEDSAVYLCASGGNQPQHFGDGTRLSIL.

The chain carries TRBV11-3 and TRBJ1-1; D not resolved. The CDR3 has 17 amino acids. Germline assignment: CDR1 SGHNT and CDR2 YENEEA. V was pared by 5 bases and J by 0 bases, with 19 bases between. This CDR3 is CASSPKETGYLNTEAFF. The CDR3 nucleotides read TGTGCCAGCAGCCCCAAAGAGACGGGCTACCTGAACACTGAAGCTTTCTTT.

This clonotype was recorded many times. The J gene is TRBJ1-1, the V gene TRBV18, with 8 positions matching TRBD1. CDR1 KGHSH and CDR2 LQKENI come from the germline V gene. This CDR3 comprises 14 residues. V was clipped by 3 bases and J by 4 bases; unmatched bases: 4. The CDR3 here is CASSPRGLVTEAFF. The CDR3 bases are TGTGCCAGCTCACCCAGGGGGCTGGTCACTGAAGCTTTCTTT.

There are many counts of this clonotype. The gene calls are TRBV5-1 and TRBJ2-2; possibly TRBD1 or TRBD2 for D (5 bases each). Deletions cut 0 bases from V and 2 bases from J, with 14 bases between. The CDR3 loop spans 17 amino acids. Germline V gene sequence: CDR1 SGHRS, CDR2 YFSETQ. The CDR3 region is CASSLGHRDPNTGELFF. For the CDR3, the DNA is TGCGCCAGCAGCTTGGGACACCGGGACCCAAACACCGGGGAGCTGTTTTTT. The variable domain in full, completed from reference TRBV5-1 and TRBJ2-2, reads KAGVTQTPRYLIKTRGQQVTLSCSPISGHRSVSWYQQTPGQGLQFLFEYFSETQRNKGNFPGRFSGRQFSNSRSEMNVSTLELGDSALYLCASSLGHRDPNTGELFFGEGSRLTVL.

This clonotype was observed a few times. The DNA for the CDR3 is TGCAGTGCTAGGGCTCCCACGGAGACCCAGTACTTC. This encodes CSARAPTETQYF. The chain recombines TRBV20-1 with TRBJ2-5; no clear D. This CDR3 is 12 amino acids long. V was cut by 3 bases and J by 5 bases, with 10 bases left in between. Germline V gene data show CDR1 as DFQATT and CDR2 as SNEGSKA (reference sequence).

This clonotype occurred many times. The genes are TRBV5-1 and TRBJ2-7; D gene uncertain. The CDR3 has 14 amino acids. The V and J ends lost 4 bases and 2 bases respectively, with 13 bases between them. In germline, CDR1 is SGHRS, CDR2 YFSETQ. CDR3 nucleotides: TGCGCCAGCAGCCCCCGAGTCCCTACCTACGAGCAGTACTTC. Translating gives CASSPRVPTYEQYF.

In its sample, this clonotype was seen a few times. J is TRBJ1-1 and V is TRBV7-3; 7 bases map to TRBD1. This CDR3 contains 15 residues. Losses at the gene ends were 5 bases for V and 7 bases for J; bases not matched to a gene: 13. CDR1 and CDR2 from the germline V gene are SGHTA and FQGTGA. This CDR3 is CASSPRAGTEVEAFF. The CDR3 DNA reads TGTGCCAGCAGCCCTCGAGCCGGGACAGAGGTTGAAGCTTTCTTT.

This clonotype was observed at least ten times. This rearrangement joins TRBV6-2 or TRBV6-3 to TRBJ1-6, with 7 bases fitting TRBD1. With 2 bases clipped from V and 10 bases from J, the junction kept 5 bases outside the gene matches. CDR3 size: 14 residues. CDR1 and CDR2 from the germline V gene are MNHEY and SVGEGT. DNA for the CDR3: TGTGCCAGCAGTTACGACAGGGCTTCGTCACCCCTCCACTTT. Translation gives CASSYDRASSPLHF.